The rows below give T cell receptor beta chains drawn from one sample of a study of cytomegalovirus exposure and HLA in healthy donors. Clones were read by immunoSEQ multiplex PCR, and TCRdb kept only the in-frame ones, dropping some. The table records approximately 110,000 clones, 74% of them present only once. The material sequenced was PBMCs. Receptors were obtained from a man over 45 in good health and CMV-seropositive. CDR3s include the opening cysteine and the closing phenylalanine or tryptophan. D genes are given only for firm matches. Expanded clones get a size class; other rows say once, few or many, or leave the size out.

V gene	J gene	CDR3 length	clone size	D gene	CDR3 DNA	CDR3 protein
TRBV5-4	TRBJ2-3	17	NA	TRBD2	TGTGCCAGCAGCCAAGAATGGAGCGGGGGGGCGACAGATACGCAGTATTTT	CASSQEWSGGATDTQYF
TRBV18	TRBJ2-1	14	NA	NA	TGTGCCAGCTCACCATGGTCGGGGGAGGTTGAGCAGTTCTTC	CASSPWSGEVEQFF
TRBV6-5	TRBJ1-1	13	NA	NA	TGTGCCAGCAGGCCCCGGAGGGACACTGAAGCTTTCTTT	CASRPRRDTEAFF
TRBV6-4	TRBJ2-5	15	NA	NA	TGTGCCAGCAGTGAGTGGGGCCTACCCCAAGAGACCCAGTACTTC	CASSEWGLPQETQYF
TRBV7-9	TRBJ2-7	13	NA	NA	TGTGCCAGCAGCTTATCAATCGGAGAGGAGTCGTACTTC	CASSLSIGEESYF
TRBV27	TRBJ2-5	13	NA	NA	TGTGCCAGCAGTTCGTCCCCCGTGGAGACCCAGTACTTC	CASSSSPVETQYF
TRBV5-6	TRBJ1-6	14	once	NA	TGTGCCAGCAGCTTGGACAGGGCAAATTCACCCCTCCACTTT	CASSLDRANSPLHF
TRBV2	TRBJ2-1	15	NA	NA	TGTGCCAGCAGTGACACTTTACCCTCCTACAATGAGCAGTTCTTC	CASSDTLPSYNEQFF
TRBV10-1	TRBJ2-1	15	NA	TRBD1	TGCGCCAGCAGTCGCCGGGACAGGCGCTACAATGAGCAGTTCTTC	CASSRRDRRYNEQFF
TRBV7-3	TRBJ2-1	16	NA	NA	TGTGCCAGCAGCATTTCGACAGGTGATCCTTACAATGAGCAGTTCTTC	CASSISTGDPYNEQFF
TRBV5-6	TRBJ2-3	16	NA	TRBD2	TGTGCCAGCAGCTTTGGAGGAGCGGGAGGTATCAATACGCAGTATTTT	CASSFGGAGGINTQYF
TRBV2	TRBJ2-4	17	NA	TRBD2	TGTGCCAGCAGTGAGACTAGCGGGGGGATAGCCAAAAACATTCAGTACTTC	CASSETSGGIAKNIQYF
TRBV27	TRBJ2-1	15	NA	NA	TGTGCCAGCAGTAAAGCGGAAGTCCTTTACAATGAGCAGTTCTTC	CASSKAEVLYNEQFF
TRBV5-4	TRBJ1-2	12	NA	TRBD1	TGTGCCAGCAGCTTGAGAACAGGGGGGATCACCTTC	CASSLRTGGITF
TRBV30	TRBJ1-1	12	NA	NA	TGTGCCTGGAGTGAGGGGGACACTGAAGCTTTCTTT	CAWSEGDTEAFF
TRBV6-1	TRBJ1-5	17	NA	TRBD1	TGTGCCAGCAGTGAAGCGTGGGGACAGGGGGCCGATCAGCCCCAGCATTTT	CASSEAWGQGADQPQHF
TRBV7-2	TRBJ2-5	15	NA	NA	TGTGCCAGCAGCTTACTGGGAGGGGGGGAGGAGACCCAGTACTTC	CASSLLGGGEETQYF
TRBV28	TRBJ1-1	12	NA	NA	TGTGCCAGCACTTCGTCTAACACTGAAGCTTTCTTT	CASTSSNTEAFF
TRBV2	TRBJ2-2	15	few	NA	TGTGCCAGCATTCGACAGCCTCGAAACACCGGGGAGCTGTTTTTT	CASIRQPRNTGELFF
TRBV9	TRBJ1-3	14	NA	NA	TGTGCCAGCAGCATACAGGGCTCTGGAAACACCATATATTTT	CASSIQGSGNTIYF
TRBV9	TRBJ1-3	13	once	NA	TGTGCCAGCAGCGCATCAGGGGAAGACACCATATATTTT	CASSASGEDTIYF
TRBV6-4	TRBJ2-3	18	few	TRBD2	TGTGCCAGCAGTGACTCCCCCCCCGGCGGGGGGGGCACAGATACGCAGTATTTT	CASSDSPPGGGGTDTQYF
TRBV11-3	TRBJ2-2	16	once	NA	TGTGCCAGCAGCTTAAGTAGCGGAGCCCAACCCGGGGAGCTGTTTTTT	CASSLSSGAQPGELFF
TRBV5-1	TRBJ1-4	14	NA	TRBD1	TGCGCCAGCAGCTCGGACAGGGATAATGAAAAACTGTTTTTT	CASSSDRDNEKLFF
TRBV19	TRBJ1-2	13	NA	NA	TGTGCCAGTATGGTCAGTCCTAACTATGGCTACACCTTC	CASMVSPNYGYTF
TRBV6-1	TRBJ2-1	13	NA	TRBD1	TGTGCCAGCCCGGACAGGGAGGTCAATGAGCAGTTCTTC	CASPDREVNEQFF